This T cell receptor (beta chain) was identified in a study of T cells in Graves' hyperthyroidism and ophthalmopathy. This clonotype has just a few counts. Its target is not known. Amplification of TCR beta CDR3 regions used RNA as the template. The HTBI primer set drove a first-round RT-PCR of the TCR CDR3. TCRdb used MiXCR to reprocess the multiplex PCR reads, holding one entry per CDR3 protein. The sample includes about 620,000 distinct CDR3 sequences, under 20% of them seen just once. There are 14 residues in the CDR3. CDR1 PRHDT and CDR2 FYEKMQ come from the germline V gene (reference sequence). V shed 5 bases and J shed 0 bases, with 8 bases lying between them. Whole-study results and caveats: Separating ophthalmopathy from stable hyperthyroidism was achieved by a 13 V-J model. Also found in blood were most expanded thyroid clonotypes above 0.001.

The chain is built from TRBV13 and TRBJ1-3, with a possible D match to TRBD1 (5 bases). The receptor was isolated from a woman between 25 and 40 years old with Graves' hyperthyroidism. Material for sequencing was blood. CDR3: CASSQQVSGNTIYF. CDR3 nucleotide sequence: TGTGCCAGCAGCCAACAGGTCTCTGGAAACACCATATATTTT.